There are a few counts of the clone carrying this T cell receptor (beta chain). The CDR3 consists of 15 residues. V shed 4 bases and J shed 2 bases, with 16 bases lying between them. Germline CDR1 and CDR2: SGDLS and YYNGEE. These data are taken from a study of cytomegalovirus exposure and HLA in healthy donors. PCR amplification relied on 60 Vbeta primers (plus 13 Jbeta primers). Sequencing was performed with immunoSEQ multiplex PCR; in TCRdb, only in-frame clones are kept and a portion is missing. The table shows around 160,000 clones, with approximately 71% occurring only once. The V and J genes are TRBV9 and TRBJ2-7; the D gene is possibly TRBD2 (6 bases). This clonotype was sampled from a woman aged 18-29 years in good health and CMV-seropositive. The specimen was PBMCs. The CDR3 region is CASSLMAGSAYEQYF. Written as DNA, the CDR3 is TGTGCCAGCAGCCTGATGGCGGGATCCGCCTACGAGCAGTACTTC. The variable domain in full, with the rest retrieved from reference TRBV9 and TRBJ2-7, is DSGVTQTPKHLITATGQRVTLRCSPRSGDLSVYWYQQSLDQGLQFLIQYYNGEERAKGNILERFSAQQFPDLHSELNLSSLELGDSALYFCASSLMAGSAYEQYFGPGTRLTVT.